A selection of T cell receptor beta chains follows, all from one sample in a study of blood T cell repertoires in COVID-19. Produced via immunoSEQ multiplex PCR; TCRdb's table is partial and in-frame only. The sample has nearly 250,000 clones; just under 90% are singletons. Specimen: PBMCs or T cells enriched from blood (not recorded which). The receptors stem from a man over 45 who had been exposed to COVID-19. Both conserved end residues are part of each CDR3. A D gene is named only where the DNA matches it firmly. Size tells how often a clone was seen (once, few, many) or the class of an expanded clone, and some rows leave it out.

v_call	d_call	clone_size	j_call	cdr3_length	cdr3_nt	cdr3_aa
TRBV30	TRBD1	-	TRBJ1-5	14	TGTGCCATGGAGGGGGGACAGGGACATCAGCCCCAGCATTTT	CAMEGGQGHQPQHF
TRBV28	-	-	TRBJ2-3	16	TGTGCCAGCAGAGGGCTTAAACTAGCCAGCACAGATACGCAGTATTTT	CASRGLKLASTDTQYF
TRBV9	-	-	TRBJ2-1	17	TGTGCCAGCAGCGACCGCCGAGGTCATCCAGCGGTCAATGAGCAGTTCTTC	CASSDRRGHPAVNEQFF
TRBV11-3	TRBD2	-	TRBJ2-1	17	TGTGCCAGCAGCTTGGGAGCAACTAGCGGTTCCTACAATGAGCAGTTCTTC	CASSLGATSGSYNEQFF
TRBV12-3/TRBV12-4	-	-	TRBJ2-2	13	TGTGCCAGCAGTTTAAGTCGGACCGGGGAGCTGTTTTTT	CASSLSRTGELFF
TRBV6-6	-	-	TRBJ2-5	15	TGTGCCAGCAGTTACTCGGTCGGGAACCAAGAGACCCAGTACTTC	CASSYSVGNQETQYF
TRBV19	-	-	TRBJ1-5	14	TGTGCCAGTAGTACCAACAGGCCGAATCAGCCCCAGCATTTT	CASSTNRPNQPQHF
TRBV27	TRBD1	-	TRBJ1-6	16	TGTGCCAGCCGCTACAGGGGGCACCTTGAAGGCGCACCCCTCCACTTT	CASRYRGHLEGAPLHF
TRBV28	-	-	TRBJ1-1	13	TGTGCCAGCAAGAACGCAGGGAGGACTGAAGCTTTCTTT	CASKNAGRTEAFF
TRBV4-1	-	few	TRBJ1-6	17	TGCGCCAGCAGCCAAGGAGAGGGAGGCTCCTATAATTCACCCCTCCACTTT	CASSQGEGGSYNSPLHF
TRBV19	-	-	TRBJ1-1	13	TGTGCCAGTAGATATCAGGTGAACACTGAAGCTTTCTTT	CASRYQVNTEAFF
TRBV7-6	TRBD1	once	TRBJ1-2	13	TGTGCCAGCAGCGACAGGGGAAACTATGGCTACACCTTC	CASSDRGNYGYTF
TRBV9	-	once	TRBJ2-1	13	TGTGCCACCTCGAAGGGGGGGCCGGATGAGCAGTTCTTC	CATSKGGPDEQFF
TRBV7-9	-	-	TRBJ1-3	15	TGTGCCAGCAGCTCCGATAGGGGCTCTGGAAACACCATATATTTT	CASSSDRGSGNTIYF
TRBV5-6	-	-	TRBJ2-2	15	TGTGCCAGCAGCTTGGTTTCGGGGTACACCGGGGAGCTGTTTTTT	CASSLVSGYTGELFF
TRBV5-4	TRBD2	-	TRBJ2-5	17	TGTGCCAGCAGCCCGGGACTAGCGGGAGGGCCACGGGAGACCCAGTACTTC	CASSPGLAGGPRETQYF
TRBV12-5	TRBD1	-	TRBJ1-1	14	TGTGCTAGTGTTCCGACAGGGGGCCGGGCTGAAGCTTTCTTT	CASVPTGGRAEAFF
TRBV4-2	-	-	TRBJ2-1	16	TGTGCCAGCAGCCAAGGCGGGACGGAGATTTACAATGAGCAGTTCTTC	CASSQGGTEIYNEQFF
TRBV5-1	-	-	TRBJ2-1	14	TGCGCCAGCAGCGTCACTAGGTTGGGCAATGAGCAGTTCTTC	CASSVTRLGNEQFF
TRBV5-1	TRBD1	-	TRBJ1-4	15	TGCGCCAGCAGCGGACAGGGGGCAGCTAATGAAAAACTGTTTTTT	CASSGQGAANEKLFF
TRBV25-1	-	-	TRBJ1-3	14	TGTGCCAGCAGTGATTCGGGGGGGGAAAACACCATATATTTT	CASSDSGGENTIYF
TRBV7-8	-	-	TRBJ1-1	16	TGTGCCAGCAGCTTAGGGAGGAGGGGATCGAACACTGAAGCTTTCTTT	CASSLGRRGSNTEAFF
TRBV4-2	-	-	TRBJ2-1	12	TGTGCCAGCAGCCCAGGGGTCCTCGAGCAGTTCTTC	CASSPGVLEQFF
TRBV5-1	TRBD2	-	TRBJ2-2	19	TGCGCCAGCAGCTTGGTCAAGTTAGCGGGAGGTTCTAACACCGGGGAGCTGTTTTTT	CASSLVKLAGGSNTGELFF
TRBV28	-	-	TRBJ1-5	15	TGTGCCAGCATCCAAGGGGGGGCGAGCAATCAGCCCCAGCATTTT	CASIQGGASNQPQHF
TRBV19	-	once	TRBJ1-2	14	TGTGCCAGTAGTATCCCCTCTCCTACCTATGGCTACACCTTC	CASSIPSPTYGYTF
TRBV27	TRBD1	-	TRBJ1-1	16	TGTGCCAGCAGTTTATCGACAGGGGAGGTGGTCACTGAAGCTTTCTTT	CASSLSTGEVVTEAFF
TRBV15	TRBD1	-	TRBJ1-1	15	TGTGCCACGAAACCGGGACAGCTCCTTAACACTGAAGCTTTCTTT	CATKPGQLLNTEAFF
TRBV19	TRBD2	-	TRBJ2-3	16	TGTGCCAGTAGTATAGTCCGCGGGGGGTTCACAGATACGCAGTATTTT	CASSIVRGGFTDTQYF
TRBV6-5	TRBD1	-	TRBJ1-5	15	TGTGCCAGCAGCTCGGGACAGGGAGGCAATCAGCCCCAGCATTTT	CASSSGQGGNQPQHF
TRBV6-5	TRBD1	-	TRBJ1-1	14	TGTGCCAGCAGTTACTTTCAGGGGGACACTGAAGCTTTCTTT	CASSYFQGDTEAFF
TRBV7-6	-	-	TRBJ2-3	14	TGTGCCAGCAGCTTAGTGAGAGGGACAGATACGCAGTATTTT	CASSLVRGTDTQYF
TRBV24-1	TRBD2	-	TRBJ2-1	16	TGTGCCACCAGTGACCCGGGACTAGCGGGAGTTCGCGAGCAGTTCTTC	CATSDPGLAGVREQFF
TRBV5-1	TRBD1	-	TRBJ2-3	14	TGCGCCAGCAGCAGACAGGGTGTTGGAGATACGCAGTATTTT	CASSRQGVGDTQYF
TRBV28	-	-	TRBJ1-5	14	TGTGCCAGCAGTTCGACAGGTAGCAATCAGCCCCAGCATTTT	CASSSTGSNQPQHF
TRBV28	TRBD1	-	TRBJ1-2	15	TGTGCCAGCGAGGACAGGGGGCGAGGTTACTATGGCTACACCTTC	CASEDRGRGYYGYTF
TRBV3-1/TRBV3-2	TRBD2	-	TRBJ2-1	17	TGTGCCAGCAGCCAAGTGTCGAGCGGGGGCCCGGGCAATGAGCAGTTCTTC	CASSQVSSGGPGNEQFF
TRBV5-1	-	-	TRBJ1-1	13	TGCGCCAGCAGAACCCGGGACACGGATTCAGCTTTCTTT	CASRTRDTDSAFF
TRBV3-1/TRBV3-2	-	-	TRBJ2-5	13	TGTGCCAGCAGCCAGAGACACGGAGAGACCCAGTACTTC	CASSQRHGETQYF
TRBV6-5	-	few	TRBJ1-2	14	TGTGCCAGCAGTTACAATGGGGGGGGCTATGGCTACACCTTC	CASSYNGGGYGYTF
TRBV6-5	TRBD1	-	TRBJ1-6	13	TGTGCCAGCAAGGACAGGGGCGGTTCACCCCTCCACTTT	CASKDRGGSPLHF